This T cell receptor (beta chain) was captured in a study of cytomegalovirus exposure and HLA in healthy donors. Study-level findings and limits: Researchers counted over 150 TCR beta chains as cytomegalovirus-associated. In vitro data verified a few CMV-associated chains as specific for CMV antigens.

Worth noting for this clone: Its target is not known.

The donors belonged to the roughly 110-subject validation cohort, separate from the roughly 720-subject first cohort. The CDR3 length is 16 residues. V lost 1 base and J lost 6; bases outside the gene matches: 7. Germline V lookup: CDR1 MGHRA, CDR2 YSYEKL. This table comes from immunoSEQ multiplex PCR, and its TCRdb copy is limited to in-frame clones, with some not included. The sample carries roughly 250,000 clones, approximately 90% recorded once. The sequenced material came from PBMCs. This TCR was recovered from a young man in good health and CMV-seronegative. The chain is built from TRBV4-1 and TRBJ2-3, with 10 bases aligning to TRBD2. CDR3 in DNA: TGCGCCAGCAGCCAAGTTAGCGGGGGGCTCTCGGATACGCAGTATTTT. This codes for CASSQVSGGLSDTQYF.